This TCR beta chain was documented in a study of blood T cell repertoires in COVID-19. About the study: COVID-19 samples, acute and convalescent, were from the United States, Italy and Spain. PBMCs, B-cell-depleted T cells, or T cells were the source of the cDNA or gDNA that made up the material.

Patients from Seattle were sampled longitudinally, starting during active infection. CDR1 and CDR2 (germline): LGHDT, YNNKEL (reference sequence). V lost 4 bases to trimming and J lost 3 bases, with 7 bases between them. There are 13 residues in the CDR3. Authors' processing steps: The authors estimated nucleated cell counts from reference gene primer amplification. This table comes from immunoSEQ multiplex PCR, and its TCRdb copy is limited to in-frame clones, with some not included. The DNA gave D and trimming, while V, J and clone size come from that table. The sample yields a few hundred thousand clones, around 91% seen once.

Source material: peripheral blood. The sequence was obtained from a woman aged 55 to 70 with COVID-19, enrolled during active disease. The chain is built from TRBV3-1 (or the pseudogene TRBV3-2) and TRBJ1-5, with D tentatively TRBD1 (5 bases). CDR3 sequence (DNA): TGTGCCAGCAGCCGACAGATCAATCAGCCCCAGCATTTT. It encodes CASSRQINQPQHF.